The clone carrying this TCR beta chain was counted between two and nine times. The antigen remains undetermined. The CDR3 runs 15 residues. Germline V lookup: CDR1 SGHTA, CDR2 FQGNSA. V trimming: 4 bases; J trimming: 6 bases; junction bases outside the gene matches: 12. These data originate in a study of cytomegalovirus exposure and HLA in healthy donors. Broader study findings: About 87% or about 30% of the time was how often most TCR beta V segments were productive, according to an earlier analysis. DRB1 had the most TCR associations and HLA-C the fewest, a later analysis found, with rates varying by HLA locus. Most CMV-associated TCR beta chains were later found to appear HLA-restricted.

There were likely unrecorded immune exposures, though donors were nominally healthy when sampled. It was with 60 Vbeta and 13 Jbeta primers that the PCR ran. Profiling relied on immunoSEQ multiplex PCR, and the TCRdb table lists in-frame clones only, not all of them. The sample shows around 110,000 clones, roughly 69% of them seen only once. The gene calls are TRBV7-2 and TRBJ2-7; 7 nucleotides agree with TRBD2. The sequencing sample was made of PBMCs. This receptor was taken from a woman between 40 and 55 years old in good health and CMV-seropositive. The CDR3 DNA reads TGTGCCAGCAGCTCAAGGGAGGGCGCGGTCCCCGAGCAGTACTTC. It is translated as CASSSREGAVPEQYF.